The rows below give T cell receptor beta chains drawn from one sample of a study of blood T cell repertoires in COVID-19. Clones were read by immunoSEQ multiplex PCR, and TCRdb kept only the in-frame ones, dropping some. The sample yields 400,000 or so clones, roughly 91% seen once. The source material was PBMCs or T cells enriched from blood (not recorded which). The receptors originated from a man between 18 and 35 years old who had recovered from COVID-19. CDR3s include the opening cysteine and the closing phenylalanine or tryptophan.

j_gene | v_gene | CDR3aa
TRBJ2-7 | TRBV11-2 | CASRTGMEQYF
TRBJ1-1 | TRBV23-1 | CASSRRGFGDTEAFF
TRBJ1-1 | TRBV29-1 | CSVERDTEDEAFF
TRBJ1-1 | TRBV6-5 | CASSYWDRPNTEAFF
TRBJ2-3 | TRBV30 | CAWTGVSTDTQYF
TRBJ2-1 | TRBV15 | CATSSSLAPYNEQFF
TRBJ1-3 | TRBV7-9 | CASSWGWPGTLSGNTIYF
TRBJ2-5 | TRBV5-4 | CASNPRTGVGQETQYF
TRBJ1-2 | TRBV14 | CASSQGTGWGYTF
TRBJ1-1 | TRBV29-1 | CSVPGTGGTEAFF
TRBJ1-1 | TRBV11-2 | CASSSGNRGLLLLF
TRBJ1-2 | TRBV5-1 | CASSASYGYTF
TRBJ1-5 | TRBV18 | CASSPRSGNSNQPQHF
TRBJ1-6 | TRBV10-2 | CASGEETGGYSPLHF